What follows is one T cell receptor beta chain and its context. The target antigen is unknown. The data belong to a study of OX40 agonist ivuxolimab in advanced cancers. Study as a whole: It was permissible to have had prior anti-PD-1, anti-PD-L1 or anti-CTLA-4 therapy, and over 35% had some.

Libraries were prepared by immunoSEQ multiplex PCR; TCRdb keeps only in-frame clonotypes and omits some of them. This table holds about 52,000 clones, around 93% found once. The V gene lost 5 bases and the J gene lost 5 bases, with 18 bases spanning the gap. Germline-derived CDR1 and CDR2 are SGHVS and FQNEAQ. CDR3 length: 15 residues. Study results and caveats: Average numbers of expanded clones were greater in CD8+ T cells than in CD4+. Clonal expansion was seen in CD4+ and CD8+ blood T cells by week 6 at 0.1 to 3.0 mg/kg. Partial responders at 0.1-3.0 mg/kg showed near-lowest clonal expansion.

Here the sequenced sample was CD4+ or CD8+ T cells sorted from blood, taken in a trial of the OX40 agonist ivuxolimab. The chain combines TRBV7-8 with TRBJ1-2; a possible D gene is TRBD1 (6 bases). This TCR derives from an adult with an advanced solid tumor such as melanoma, head and neck, liver or kidney cancer. The CDR3 nucleotides are TGTGCCAGCAGCCCCCGGTTGGGAGGGGGGTATGGCTACACCTTC. Protein: CASSPRLGGGYGYTF.